Following are 26 T cell receptor beta chains from one sample sequenced in a study of T cell responses to AZD1222 COVID-19 vaccine. Assay: immunoSEQ multiplex PCR; the TCRdb copy retains only in-frame clones and omits some. The top ten clones hold roughly 1.6% of a sample with 100,000 to 150,000 clones, more than 70% of them seen once. The sequencing here drew on peripheral blood, taken on day 0 of AZD1222 vaccination. Source of these receptors: an adult in good health.

The V gene is TRBV19, the J gene TRBJ1-4; 10 bases align to TRBD1. Losses at the gene ends were 1 base for V and 5 bases for J; bases not matched to a gene: 1. Germline V gene data show CDR1 as LNHDA and CDR2 as SQIVND (reference sequence). The CDR3 is made up of 15 amino acids. CDR3 amino acids: CASSIADRGNEKLFF. The CDR3 DNA follows: TGTGCCAGTAGTATAGCGGACAGGGGGAATGAAAAACTGTTTTTT.

The rearrangement joins TRBV7-9 to TRBJ2-5; D perhaps matches TRBD2 (6 bases). The V end was cut by 0 bases, the J end by 3 bases, with 8 bases between. Germline V gene data show CDR1 as SEHNR and CDR2 as FQNEAQ (reference sequence). This CDR3 comprises 14 residues. The CDR3 DNA reads as TGTGCCAGCAGCTTAGCCACGGGGGAAGAGACCCAGTACTTC. Amino acids: CASSLATGEETQYF. Together with reference TRBV7-9 and TRBJ2-5, the CDR3 gives the full variable domain: DTGVSQNPRHKITKRGQNVTFRCDPISEHNRLYWYRQTLGQGPEFLTYFQNEAQLEKSRLLSDRFSAERPKGSFSTLEIQRTEQGDSAMYLCASSLATGEETQYFGPGTRLLVL.

The genes are TRBV7-2 and TRBJ2-1; no clear D. The ends were cut back, 5 bases at V and 6 bases at J, with 11 bases in the middle. Germline V CDR1 and CDR2: SGHTA, FQGNSA. This CDR3 has 13 amino acids. CDR3 DNA: TGTGCCAGCAGCCCGGCGCTGCCCAATGAGCAGTTCTTC. This encodes CASSPALPNEQFF. Complete variable domain (other parts from reference TRBV7-2 and TRBJ2-1): GAGVSQSPSNKVTEKGKDVELRCDPISGHTALYWYRQSLGQGLEFLIYFQGNSAPDKSGLPSDRFSAERTGGSVSTLTIQRTQQEDSAVYLCASSPALPNEQFFGPGTRLTVL.

V gene TRBV6-6 combines with J gene TRBJ1-3, with TRBD1 matching over 8 bases. The length of the CDR3 is 16 residues. Losses at the gene ends were 2 bases for V and 4 bases for J; bases not matched to a gene: 7. The germline CDR1 and CDR2 sequences are MNHNY and SVGAGI (reference sequence). CDR3 in amino acids: CASSYAQGARGNTIYF. Written as DNA, the CDR3 is TGTGCCAGCAGTTACGCGCAGGGGGCGCGGGGAAACACCATATATTTT.

The CDR3 here is CASSSMGDRGSEQYF. The CDR3, as DNA: TGTGCCAGCAGCTCAATGGGGGACAGGGGCTCTGAGCAGTACTTC. This rearrangement joins TRBV7-9 to TRBJ2-7; TRBD1 matches at 10 bases. Looked up from germline, CDR1 is SEHNR and CDR2 is FQNEAQ (reference sequence). V lost 4 bases and J lost 7; bases outside the gene matches: 10. CDR3 length: 15 amino acids.

The gene calls are TRBV5-6 and TRBJ2-7; TRBD2 agrees at 10 bases. V was pared by 4 bases and J by 1 base, with 11 bases of the junction left unmatched. The CDR3 extends over 17 amino acids. Germline V gives CDR1 SGHDT, CDR2 YYEEEE. The CDR3 DNA reads TGTGCCAGCAGCCAAGGAACCGGACTAGCGGATTCCTACGAGCAGTACTTC. It yields the protein CASSQGTGLADSYEQYF.

This chain connects TRBV29-1 to TRBJ2-7; TRBD1 agrees at 9 bases. Germline loops: CDR1 SQVTM, CDR2 ANQGSEA. The V segment lost 7 bases and the J segment 2 bases; nucleotides outside the gene matches: 6. The CDR3 contains 13 residues. The DNA for the CDR3 is TGCAGCGCTGGGACAGGGCAGACCTACGAGCAGTACTTC. It is translated as CSAGTGQTYEQYF.

The chain couples TRBV19 to TRBJ1-2; D is uncertain. CDR1 and CDR2 from the germline V gene are LNHDA and SQIVND (reference sequence). The CDR3 is 14 amino acids. V shed 1 base and J shed 1 base, with 7 bases lying between them. CDR3 amino acids: CASSIGGFNYGYTF. For the CDR3, the DNA is TGTGCCAGTAGTATAGGAGGATTTAACTATGGCTACACCTTC. The full variable domain, with the rest looked up from reference TRBV19 and TRBJ1-2, is DGGITQSPKYLFRKEGQNVTLSCEQNLNHDAMYWYRQDPGQGLRLIYYSQIVNDFQKGDIAEGYSVSREKKESFPLTVTSAQKNPTAFYLCASSIGGFNYGYTFGSGTRLTVV.

The chain joins TRBV27 to TRBJ1-5, with D possibly matching TRBD1 (5 bases). V lost 3 bases to trimming and J lost 3 bases, with 6 bases between them. This CDR3 has 13 amino acids. The germline gives CDR1 MNHEY, CDR2 SMNVEV (reference sequence). This CDR3 reads CASSFGTNQPQHF. The CDR3 bases are TGTGCCAGCAGTTTTGGGACCAATCAGCCCCAGCATTTT.

The chain has TRBV4-2 and TRBJ2-4; a possible D gene is TRBD2 (5 bases). Germline CDR1 reads LGHNA; CDR2 reads YNFKEQ. This CDR3 has 16 amino acids. Trimming took off 2 bases at V and 5 bases at J, with 16 bases between the two ends. CDR3 amino acids: CASSQILLTAENIQYF. The CDR3 DNA reads TGTGCCAGCAGCCAAATTCTGTTAACAGCGGAAAACATTCAGTACTTC.

As regards this clone: The junction departs from germline at one end; a sequencing error may be responsible. The chain combines TRBV7-7 with TRBJ2-7; D unclear. The length of the CDR3 is 15 residues. Germline V gene data show CDR1 as SSHAT and CDR2 as FNYEAQ (reference sequence). The CDR3 nucleotides read TGTGCTAGCAGCTTAAGCTACGGACCCTCCTACGAGCAGTACTTC. The encoded protein is CASSLSYGPSYEQYF. Using reference TRBV7-7 and TRBJ2-7 for the parts outside the CDR3, the full variable domain is GAGVSQSPRYKVTKRGQDVTLRCDPISSHATLYWYQQALGQGPEFLTYFNYEAQPDKSGLPSDRFSAERPEGSISTLTIQRTEQRDSAMYRCASSLSYGPSYEQYFGPGTRLTVT.

V is TRBV6-5 and J is TRBJ1-1; 9 bases agree with TRBD1. V shed 6 bases, J shed 4 bases, and the junction held 6 bases outside the gene matches. CDR3 length: 14 residues. From germline, CDR1 is MNHEY and CDR2 SVGAGI. Written as DNA, the CDR3 is TGTGCCAGCAGCAATACAGGGGGCTTCACTGAAGCTTTCTTT. As protein: CASSNTGGFTEAFF.

V gene TRBV3-1 (or the pseudogene TRBV3-2) combines with J gene TRBJ2-1; 9 positions match TRBD2. CDR1 is LGHDT, CDR2 YNNKEL, per germline (reference sequence). The CDR3 spans 15 residues. The V gene end was trimmed by 0 bases and the J gene end by 9 bases; junction bases not matched to a gene: 6. CDR3 amino acids: CASSQDITSGREQFF. CDR3 DNA sequence: TGTGCCAGCAGCCAAGATATTACTAGCGGGCGTGAGCAGTTCTTC.

The V and J genes are TRBV13 and TRBJ2-7; 12 bases fit TRBD2. Germline V CDR1 and CDR2: PRHDT, FYEKMQ (reference sequence). Trimming at V came to 5 bases and at J to 3 bases, leaving 5 bases not matched to a gene. The CDR3 totals 15 residues. CDR3 protein: CASSQGLAGFYEQYF. The CDR3 region has the DNA TGTGCCAGCAGCCAGGGACTAGCGGGCTTCTACGAGCAGTACTTC.

The chain employs TRBV19 and TRBJ1-1; 7 bases match TRBD1. This CDR3 is built from 13 residues. V lost 5 bases to trimming and J lost 11 bases; unmatched junction nucleotides: 11. Germline CDR1 reads LNHDA; CDR2 reads SQIVND (reference sequence). CDR3 amino acids: CASSVPRQGEAFF. CDR3 coding DNA: TGTGCCAGTAGTGTCCCCAGGCAGGGGGAGGCTTTCTTT.

The table lists this clone with a count of one. The chain has TRBV5-5 and TRBJ1-1, with 7 bases matching TRBD1. The CDR3 has 16 amino acids. Per germline, CDR1 SGHKS and CDR2 YYEKEE (reference sequence). J was trimmed by 1 base and V by 1 base; bases with no gene match: 7. Written as DNA, the CDR3 is TGTGCCAGCAGCTTGTATCCCGGGACAGCGAACACTGAAGCTTTCTTT. Amino acid sequence: CASSLYPGTANTEAFF. Filled out from reference TRBV5-5 and TRBJ1-1, the complete variable domain reads DAGVTQSPTHLIKTRGQQVTLRCSPISGHKSVSWYQQVLGQGPQFIFQYYEKEERGRGNFPDRFSARQFPNYSSELNVNALLLGDSALYLCASSLYPGTANTEAFFGQGTRLTVV.

The gene calls are TRBV7-9 and TRBJ1-3; 7 nucleotides align to TRBD1. J gave up 0 bases and V 3 bases, and 11 bases lay outside the gene matches. The CDR3 consists of 18 residues. CDR1 and CDR2 from the germline V gene are SEHNR and FQNEAQ (reference sequence). The CDR3 reads CASSFQTGNLGSGNTIYF. CDR3 DNA: TGTGCCAGCAGCTTCCAGACAGGGAATCTCGGCTCTGGAAACACCATATATTTT.

The chain's CDR3 is CASSLSGDNGYTF. The CDR3 DNA is TGCGCCAGCAGCTTGTCTGGGGACAATGGCTACACCTTC. The V and J genes are TRBV5-1 and TRBJ1-2; a weak D match, TRBD1 (6 bases). Per the germline V gene, CDR1 is SGHRS and CDR2 is YFSETQ. V dropped 1 base and J dropped 6 bases, with 10 bases sitting between them. The CDR3 runs 13 residues.

The CDR3 coding sequence is TGTGCCTGGAGCCCGGGAATAAACGAGCAGTACTTC. The encoded protein is CAWSPGINEQYF. The V call is TRBV30, the J call TRBJ2-7; weak D call: TRBD2 (5 bases). Germline V gene lookup returns CDR1 GTSNPN and CDR2 SVGIG (reference sequence). The CDR3 has 12 residues. Trimming stripped 3 bases from V and 5 bases from J, with 11 bases between.

The V call is TRBV9, the J call TRBJ2-1, with 10 bases matching TRBD1. V lost 0 bases, J lost 9 bases, and 6 bases stayed unmatched. This CDR3 has 15 amino acids. Germline V CDR1 and CDR2: SGDLS, YYNGEE. CDR3 sequence: CASSVGPDRGAEQFF. In nucleotides, the CDR3 is TGTGCCAGCAGCGTAGGTCCGGACAGGGGGGCTGAGCAGTTCTTC.

Only a few counts were recorded for this clone. The rearrangement uses TRBV24-1 and TRBJ2-7; D is possibly TRBD1 (7 bases). The V gene lost 1 base and the J gene lost 5 bases, with 14 bases spanning the gap. The CDR3 extends over 15 amino acids. From germline, CDR1 is KGHDR and CDR2 SFDVKD. The CDR3 is CATSDFRGRGDEQYF. CDR3 nucleotide sequence: TGTGCCACCAGTGATTTCAGGGGCAGGGGGGACGAGCAGTACTTC.

The chain employs TRBV25-1 and TRBJ1-1, with 7 nucleotides matching TRBD1. V gave up 4 bases and J gave up 5 bases; unmatched junction bases: 10. CDR1 is MGHDK, CDR2 SYGVNS, per germline. The CDR3 contains 15 residues. This chain's CDR3 is CASSAWQGVGTEAFF. CDR3 nucleotides: TGTGCCAGCAGTGCGTGGCAGGGGGTAGGTACTGAAGCTTTCTTT.

This chain links TRBV5-1 with TRBJ1-2; D is uncertain. V dropped 4 bases and J dropped 8 bases, with 15 bases sitting between them. Looked up from germline, CDR1 is SGHRS and CDR2 is YFSETQ. CDR3 length equals 13 residues. The CDR3 nucleotides read TGCGCCAGCAGCCCCTTTGAAGAGGGAGGCTACACCTTC. Amino acid sequence: CASSPFEEGGYTF.

This clone turned up a few times. The chain recombines TRBV19 with TRBJ2-7, with 7 nucleotides matching TRBD2. CDR3 length equals 15 residues. Germline V lookup: CDR1 LNHDA, CDR2 SQIVND (reference sequence). The trim removed 7 bases at V and 2 bases at J, leaving 11 bases unmatched. The CDR3 reads CASTPGASGAYEQYF. The CDR3 DNA reads TGTGCCAGTACCCCCGGGGCTAGCGGAGCCTACGAGCAGTACTTC.

V gene TRBV9 combines with J gene TRBJ1-5; the match to TRBD1 covers 11 bases. The CDR3 spans 15 residues. The ends lost 3 bases at V and 7 bases at J; junction bases unmatched: 6. Germline CDR1 SGDLS, CDR2 YYNGEE. This chain's CDR3 is CASSAGQGARQPQHF. Here the CDR3 DNA reads TGTGCCAGCAGCGCCGGACAGGGGGCTAGGCAGCCCCAGCATTTT. The full variable domain, completed using reference TRBV9 and TRBJ1-5, is DSGVTQTPKHLITATGQRVTLRCSPRSGDLSVYWYQQSLDQGLQFLIQYYNGEERAKGNILERFSAQQFPDLHSELNLSSLELGDSALYFCASSAGQGARQPQHFGDGTRLSIL.

The chain employs TRBV9 and TRBJ1-4, with 11 nucleotides matching TRBD1. CDR1 SGDLS and CDR2 YYNGEE come from the germline V gene. CDR3 length: 15 residues. V was pared by 0 bases and J by 5 bases, with 0 bases of the junction left unmatched. The CDR3 spells CASSVGTGGNEKLFF. In DNA, the CDR3 is TGTGCCAGCAGCGTAGGGACAGGGGGCAATGAAAAACTGTTTTTT.